This T cell receptor beta chain was obtained from a study of blood T cell repertoires in COVID-19. As for the study in general: Sources were T cells, B-cell-depleted T cells, or PBMCs; the material itself was cDNA or gDNA.

Trimming removed 5 bases at V and 5 bases at J, with 25 bases between. The CDR3 is made up of 18 amino acids. Germline V gives CDR1 SGHNT, CDR2 YENEEA. Patients from Seattle were sampled longitudinally, starting during active infection. As originally analysed: From reference gene primer amplification, estimates of nucleated cell counts were derived. Measured with immunoSEQ multiplex PCR; TCRdb has only the in-frame clones, and not every one. V, J and clone size were drawn from that table, and D and trimming were deduced from the DNA. The profile covers under 150,000 clones, with 70% to 90% appearing a single time and around 8% taken by the ten largest.

What was sequenced was peripheral blood. The rearrangement uses TRBV11-3 and TRBJ2-1, with D tentatively TRBD2 (6 bases). The clonotype originates from a woman between 55 and 75 years old with COVID-19, enrolled during active disease. CDR3 residues: CASSRAPPTSSGHNEQFF. The CDR3 DNA sequence: TGTGCCAGCAGCCGAGCCCCGCCCACTAGCTCGGGGCACAATGAGCAGTTCTTC. Based on the CDR3 plus reference TRBV11-3 and TRBJ2-1, the full variable domain is EAGVVQSPRYKIIEKKQPVAFWCNPISGHNTLYWYLQNLGQGPELLIRYENEEAVDDSQLPKDRFSAERLKGVDSTLKIQPAELGDSAVYLCASSRAPPTSSGHNEQFFGPGTRLTVL.